Sequencing of this T cell receptor beta chain was carried out in a study of regulatory T cells in long-lasting Graves disease. As for the study in general: Over 5 years on antithyroid drugs plus positive TSH receptor antibodies marked Graves' disease as persistent. Notes on the study in general: For persistent Graves' patients, TCR diversity was lower than for newly diagnosed ones.

As for time point: persistent/refractory GD, antithyroid drugs over 5 years with positive TRAb. Researchers made the TCR library from RNA that was extracted from PBMCs. Patients came from an endocrinology department in Xi'an, China. This clonotype has at least ten counts. The antigen is not known. Construction of TCR beta libraries relied on iRepertoire HTBI primers and on Arm-PCR targeting CDR3 regions. Per the authors' pipeline: The identification of approximately 62 TRBV and roughly 14 TRBJ segments was made across samples. TCRdb ran MiXCR on the multiplex PCR reads and lists one entry per CDR3 protein. TCRdb's processing, not the study's, gives the V and J calls here. The data contain hundreds of thousands of distinct CDR3 sequences, roughly 21% of them singletons. V trimming: 6 bases; J trimming: 2 bases; junction bases outside the gene matches: 5. CDR3 size: 14 residues.

The sequence was collected from a female donor with Graves disease. The source was peripheral blood mononuclear cells (PBMCs), collected when the disease was refractory, from a patient treated with antithyroid drugs. J is TRBJ1-1 and V is TRBV12-3 or TRBV12-4; 8 bases are a match to TRBD1. The CDR3 DNA follows: TGTGCCAGCAGCCTGGACAGGGTCAACACTGAAGCTTTCTTT. Encoded protein: CASSLDRVNTEAFF.